What follows are 2 T cell receptor beta chains derived from one specimen sequenced in a study of T-cell reconstitution after alpha-beta-depleted transplantation in children (TCRdb year 2016). Library prep was done by PCR. Sequencing was performed on an Illumina HiSeq 2500. Molecular barcoding was employed in the preparation of TCR libraries, with unique molecular identifiers being used to normalize TCRbeta repertoire quantification. TCRdb handled the public reads itself, with Q25 trimming in fastp and clone calling in MiXCR, and kept productive beta chains. One record per CDR3 amino acid sequence lists the most common genes and DNA. In this sample the table shows fewer than 550,000 distinct CDR3 sequences, 11% of which occur a single time. The ten largest make up around 15% of the sample. The treatment or condition label on this specimen signifies: allogeneic hematopoietic cell transplantation with graft depleted of TCRalphabeta T cells and CD19 B cells.

Sequenced here: PBMCs, mostly from graft donor cells, sampled 180 days after TCRalphabeta/CD19-depleted stem cell transplant. Receptors originate from a female patient younger than 10 who had a stem cell transplant for aplastic anemia, so the T cells may come from the graft donor.

The rearrangement uses TRBV6-1 and TRBJ2-7, with 7 bases identical to TRBD1. Germline assignment: CDR1 MNHNS and CDR2 SASEGT. The CDR3 contains 16 residues. The J segment lost 4 bases and the V segment lost 5 bases, leaving 14 bases of the junction unmatched. As DNA, the CDR3 is TGTGCCAGCAGTAGAAGACAGGGATCTACCCATTACGAGCAGTACTTC. Translated, it gives CASSRRQGSTHYEQYF.

This clonotype was counted only a few times. CDR3 in amino acids: CSAGKATGELFF. The CDR3 DNA reads as TGCAGTGCTGGCAAGGCCACCGGGGAGCTGTTTTTT. V usage is TRBV20-1 and J usage is TRBJ2-2, with D hard to call. The germline V gene has CDR1 DFQATT and CDR2 SNEGSKA (reference sequence). V lost 5 bases, J lost 4 bases, and 8 bases lay in between. CDR3 length: 12 amino acids.